The clone carrying this T cell receptor (beta chain) was observed many times. The data are from a study of early T cells in non-severe SARS-CoV-2 infection. On the study more broadly: Chains were not paired, and sequencing was done on bulk RNA from unsorted whole blood.

Unique molecular identifiers (one per individual cDNA molecule) were attached. One entry per CDR3 protein, called by TCRdb with MiXCR from the 5' RACE reads. The sample holds approximately 65,000 distinct CDR3 sequences, about 12% seen once. Germline lookup yields CDR1 SQVTM and CDR2 ANQGSEA. The CDR3 runs to 13 residues. V dropped 7 bases and J dropped 0 bases, with 12 bases sitting between them. The TCR was taken from an adult who was a healthcare worker with PCR-confirmed SARS-CoV-2 infection or an uninfected control (not recorded which). The sequencing sample was made of whole blood. This chain connects TRBV29-1 to TRBJ1-1; D is unclear. CDR3 nucleotides: TGCAGCGGGACGAATGGATTGAACACTGAAGCTTTCTTT. Its translation: CSGTNGLNTEAFF.